This record covers a single T cell receptor (beta chain). The sample is drawn from a study of blood T cell repertoires in COVID-19. Study information: PBMCs, B-cell-depleted T cells, or T cells provided the cDNA or gDNA that made up the material.

Adults between about 18 and 89 years of age took part from fewer than 30 US areas. All exposed participants met a person with COVID-19 within 2 weeks before entering the study. The CDR3 contains 15 residues. The V and J ends lost 5 bases and 4 bases, in that order; junction bases with no gene match: 6. Germline V gene lookup returns CDR1 SGHTA and CDR2 FQGNSA. Original analysis: Reference gene primer amplification gave nucleated cell count estimates. Assay: immunoSEQ multiplex PCR; the TCRdb copy retains only in-frame clones and omits some. That table furnishes V, J and clone size, whereas the DNA furnished D and trimming. Among 250,000 to 400,000 clones, 85% were seen once, and the ten largest hold around 1.8%.

V usage is TRBV7-2 and J usage is TRBJ2-7; 12 bases match TRBD2. This receptor was taken from a woman aged 25 to 45 who had been exposed to COVID-19. The material sequenced was PBMCs or T cells enriched from blood (not recorded which). In DNA, the CDR3 is TGTGCCAGCAGCACACGGACTAGCGGGATTTACGAGCAGTACTTC. Its protein product is CASSTRTSGIYEQYF.